A selection of T cell receptor beta chains follows, all from one sample in a study of human T cells and chemical hapten exposure. MiXCR was run by TCRdb on the RACE reads, yielding one entry per CDR3 protein. Of 100,000 to 150,000 distinct CDR3 sequences in the sample, approximately 15% were seen once. The source was whole blood, collected in connection with sensitization to the hapten diphenylcyclopropenone (DPC). The receptor source for this set is a man younger than 30 with alopecia areata. Some clones in this sample may be carry-over from other donors' samples. CDR3s include the opening cysteine and the closing phenylalanine or tryptophan. D genes are given only for firm matches. Clone size appears in some rows only: once, few, many, or a class for an expanded clone.

>TRBV20-1|few|-|TRBJ1-1
TGCAGTGCCCCCTCCCCGAACACTGAAGCTTTCTTT
CSAPSPNTEAFF
>TRBV20-1|many|-|TRBJ2-6
TGCAGTGCTAGTGGGGCTGGGGCCAACGTCCTGACTTTC
CSASGAGANVLTF
>TRBV11-2|many|TRBD1|TRBJ1-1
TGTGCCAGCAGCTATAGAGGAGTAGGGGGCCGGGATGAAGCTTTCTTT
CASSYRGVGGRDEAFF
>TRBV20-1|-|TRBD2|TRBJ2-3
TGCAGTGCTGGTAGCGGGGGGGCAGATACGCAGTATTTT
CSAGSGGADTQYF
>TRBV29-1|few|-|TRBJ2-3
TGCAGCGTCCGACACGAGATATCTAGCACAGATACGCAGTATTTT
CSVRHEISSTDTQYF
>TRBV3-1|once|TRBD1|TRBJ1-5
TGTGCCAGCAGCCAAGACAGTGGGACAGGTAATCAGCCCCAGCATTTT
CASSQDSGTGNQPQHF
>TRBV3-1|-|TRBD1|TRBJ1-6
TGTGCCAGCAGCCAAGCCGGGACAGGACATTCACCCCTCCACTTT
CASSQAGTGHSPLHF
>TRBV7-3|-|-|TRBJ2-3
TGTGCCAGCAGCTTAAACTCCCCGGGACCAGATACGCAGTATTTT
CASSLNSPGPDTQYF
>TRBV20-1|-|-|TRBJ1-3
TGCAGTGCTAGAGATACAGCGGGGAGTTGGCACACCATATATTTT
CSARDTAGSWHTIYF
>TRBV6-1|few|TRBD1|TRBJ2-7
TGTGCGACGGGGGTATTGGGGACAGGGAGGTACGAGCAGTACTTC
CATGVLGTGRYEQYF
>TRBV9|-|-|TRBJ2-1
TGTGCCAGCAGCGTAGGTGCGAGAGAGCAGTTCTTC
CASSVGAREQFF
>TRBV20-1|many|-|TRBJ1-2
TGCAGTGCTAGAGGAGTAGCAGGGAATGGCTACACCTTC
CSARGVAGNGYTF
>TRBV29-1|-|-|TRBJ2-1
TGCAGCGTTGAGGGGCCAGAGAAACATGAGCAGTTCTTC
CSVEGPEKHEQFF
>TRBV20-1|many|-|TRBJ1-5
TGCAGTGCTAGAGGCCGACAGGCGGAGAATCAGCCCCAGCATTTT
CSARGRQAENQPQHF
>TRBV27|few|-|TRBJ2-1
TGTGCCACCTCGTGGGGGGCGTCCTCCTACAATGAGCAGTTCTTC
CATSWGASSYNEQFF
>TRBV4-3|-|-|TRBJ2-5
TGCGCCAGCAGCCAAGGTACCTTAGGGAAGACCCAGTACTTC
CASSQGTLGKTQYF